This TCR beta chain was captured in a study of T cell changes during pregnancy in multiple sclerosis. Assay: immunoSEQ multiplex PCR; the TCRdb copy retains only in-frame clones and omits some. The repertoire holds around 43,000 clones, roughly 92% seen once, with 0.7% to 1% in the top ten. The germline V gene has CDR1 MNHNS and CDR2 SASEGT. J was trimmed by 1 base and V by 5 bases; bases with no gene match: 6. The CDR3 spans 15 residues. This clonotype originated in a female donor with multiple sclerosis, enrolled in a pregnancy study. The chain recombines TRBV6-1 with TRBJ2-5; 8 bases are shared with TRBD2. The sample consisted of CD4+ T cells from peripheral blood mononuclear cells, taken before pregnancy. The CDR3, as DNA: TGTGCCAGCAGTTCAGCGGGGGTAATCCAAGAGACCCAGTACTTC. Translated, it gives CASSSAGVIQETQYF.